A selection of T cell receptor beta chains follows, all from one sample in a study of post-analysis software for immune sequencing data. One entry per CDR3 protein, called by TCRdb with MiXCR from the PCR reads. Altogether 650,000 to 850,000 distinct CDR3 sequences are present, roughly 58% being singletons, with the ten largest covering approximately 4.4%. The sample comprised blood. These receptors were taken from a girl aged 5-17 years with multiple sclerosis. CDR3s include the opening cysteine and the closing phenylalanine or tryptophan. Fields, in order: D gene, clone size, J gene, V gene, CDR3 DNA, CDR3 protein. A D gene is named only where the DNA matches it firmly. Rows give clone size only sometimes, using once, few, many, or a class for an expanded clone.

D: TRBD2; size: .; J: TRBJ2-5; V: TRBV29-1; DNA: TGCAGCGTTGTGGGGACTAGCGGGAGGGCCCTAGAGACCCAGTACTTC; CDR3: CSVVGTSGRALETQYF
D: .; size: .; J: TRBJ2-1; V: TRBV12-3/TRBV12-4; DNA: TGTGCCAGTTCGGGAAAGGCTCCGAGCTCCTACAATGAGCAGTTCTTC; CDR3: CASSGKAPSSYNEQFF
D: TRBD1; size: .; J: TRBJ1-2; V: TRBV5-6; DNA: TGTGCCAGCAGGAGGGGACAGGGGAGCTATGGCTACACCTTC; CDR3: CASRRGQGSYGYTF
D: TRBD1; size: .; J: TRBJ1-6; V: TRBV3-1; DNA: TGTGCCAGCAGTCTGGGACAGGGCCCTTCACCCCCCCACTTT; CDR3: CASSLGQGPSPPHF
D: .; size: many; J: TRBJ2-7; V: TRBV6-5; DNA: TGTGCCAGCAGTTACTCGGGCGAGCAGTACTTC; CDR3: CASSYSGEQYF
D: .; size: .; J: TRBJ2-5; V: TRBV7-6; DNA: TGTGCCAGCAGCCCAAGAGGCGGTTGGGGGGAGACCCAGTACTTC; CDR3: CASSPRGGWGETQYF
D: TRBD2; size: .; J: TRBJ2-1; V: TRBV12-3/TRBV12-4; DNA: TGTGCCAGCAGTCTCTCCAAGGGAGGGCGCAACAATGAGCAGTTCTTC; CDR3: CASSLSKGGRNNEQFF
D: TRBD1; size: .; J: TRBJ2-7; V: TRBV29-1; DNA: TGCAGCGTCATTGGGTCCTTGGACAGGGACTCCTACGAGCAGTACTTC; CDR3: CSVIGSLDRDSYEQYF
D: .; size: .; J: TRBJ1-1; V: TRBV4-1; DNA: TGCGCCAGCAGCCCGACTGGCACGGACTACCAAGAAGCTTTCTTT; CDR3: CASSPTGTDYQEAFF
D: .; size: .; J: TRBJ2-5; V: TRBV20-1; DNA: TGCAGTGCTATCCCCTCGGGGGTGGGCCAAGAGACCCAGTACTTC; CDR3: CSAIPSGVGQETQYF
D: TRBD2; size: .; J: TRBJ2-1; V: TRBV4-1; DNA: TGCGCCAGCAGCCAAGAGGGGCGGGGGGGCAATAAGGATGAGCAGTTCTTC; CDR3: CASSQEGRGGNKDEQFF
D: .; size: .; J: TRBJ2-5; V: TRBV29-1; DNA: TGCAGCGTAATACAGGGAGGAACGGAGGCCCAGTACTTC; CDR3: CSVIQGGTEAQYF
D: .; size: few; J: TRBJ2-3; V: TRBV6-4; DNA: TGTGCCAGCAGTGTCGACAGCACAGATACGCAGTATTTT; CDR3: CASSVDSTDTQYF
D: .; size: few; J: TRBJ1-2; V: TRBV7-3; DNA: TGTGCCAGCAGCTTGACCCGAGCGGATGGCTACACCTTC; CDR3: CASSLTRADGYTF
D: TRBD2; size: few; J: TRBJ2-5; V: TRBV3-1; DNA: TGTGCCAGCAGCCCCCGACTGGGGGTGGCGGGGGAGCAGTACTTC; CDR3: CASSPRLGVAGEQYF
D: .; size: .; J: TRBJ1-1; V: TRBV2; DNA: TGTGCCGGGGCCTGGCAGACTGAAGCTTTCTTT; CDR3: CAGAWQTEAFF